The 25 T cell receptor beta chains in this list originate from one sample, sequenced in a study of OX40 agonist ivuxolimab in advanced cancers. TCRdb's table, derived via immunoSEQ multiplex PCR, lists solely in-frame clones and lacks some. Here the sample spans tens of thousands of clones, around 87% being singletons. Sequencing used CD4+ or CD8+ T cells sorted from blood, obtained in a trial of the OX40 agonist ivuxolimab. These receptors were collected from an adult with an advanced solid tumor such as melanoma, head and neck, liver or kidney cancer.

The V call is TRBV7-3, the J call TRBJ1-1; D remains unclear. The V gene lost 5 bases and the J gene lost 1 base, with 8 bases spanning the gap. The V gene's germline CDR1 is SGHTA and CDR2 FQGTGA. CDR3 length: 13 residues. The CDR3 bases are TGTGCCAGCAGCGTCCGAAGGAACACTGAAGCTTTCTTT. Translation: CASSVRRNTEAFF.

This chain uses TRBV21-1 with TRBJ1-1. TRBV21-1 constitutes a pseudogene. There are 15 residues in the CDR3. CDR3 in amino acids: CASSKERGRDTEAFF. CDR3 nucleotides: TGTGCCAGCAGCAAGGAACGGGGGCGAGACACTGAAGCTTTCTTT.

The J gene is TRBJ1-2, the V gene TRBV4-3, with D possibly TRBD1 on 6 matching bases. V lost 4 bases and J 4 bases, leaving 22 bases between the germline ends. Germline loops: CDR1 LGHNA, CDR2 YSLEER. This CDR3 has 17 residues. The DNA of the CDR3 is TGCGCCAGCAGCCTTACTCCCGGGCCAGGGGCCTTCTATGGCTACACCTTC. Residues: CASSLTPGPGAFYGYTF.

The table lists this clone with a count of one. This sequence joins TRBV10-3 and TRBJ2-7; tentative D call: TRBD1 (6 bases). Trimming took 10 bases from V and 6 from J, leaving 13 bases between them. Germline V lookup: CDR1 ENHRY, CDR2 SYGVKD. The length of the CDR3 is 11 residues. The CDR3 DNA sequence: TGTGCCAGCAGCCTAGGGGGCGAGCAGTACTTC. Protein product: CASSLGGEQYF.

The V call is TRBV13, the J call TRBJ2-7; unclear D gene. The CDR3 sequence is 14 residues long. V was shortened by 5 bases and J by 3 bases, with 14 bases between the two germline ends. CDR1 and CDR2 from the germline V gene are PRHDT and FYEKMQ (reference sequence). CDR3 sequence (DNA): TGTGCCAGCAGCGCATCAACCTGGGGCTACGAGCAGTACTTC. Amino acids: CASSASTWGYEQYF.

V usage is TRBV30 and J usage is TRBJ2-6; no clear D. The germline CDR1 and CDR2 sequences are GTSNPN and SVGIG (reference sequence). The CDR3 length is 17 residues. Trimming took off 0 bases at V and 4 bases at J, with 16 bases between the two ends. In DNA, the CDR3 is TGTGCCTGGAGTGTAAATTACGGGCTTTCAGGGGCCAACGTCCTGACTTTC. Translation: CAWSVNYGLSGANVLTF.

The chain couples TRBV6-1 to TRBJ2-5; 10 bases map to TRBD2. The V and J ends lost 4 bases and 5 bases, in that order; junction bases with no gene match: 7. CDR1 and CDR2 (germline): MNHNS, SASEGT. The CDR3 sequence is 15 residues long. The CDR3 protein is CASSGSGRADETQYF. CDR3 sequence (DNA): TGTGCCAGCAGTGGAAGCGGGAGGGCCGATGAGACCCAGTACTTC.

The chain combines TRBV7-8 with TRBJ1-2, with a possible D match to TRBD1 (5 bases). Deletions cut 5 bases from V and 4 bases from J, with 14 bases between. This CDR3 comprises 14 residues. Per germline, CDR1 SGHVS and CDR2 FQNEAQ. The CDR3 is CASSLTRDSYGYTF. The CDR3 DNA follows: TGTGCCAGCAGCCTGACTCGGGACTCCTATGGCTACACCTTC.

In DNA, the CDR3 is TGCGCCAGCAGCCGTGAGGGGGCCGGGGAATCACCCCTCCACTTT. Its translation is CASSREGAGESPLHF. The chain links TRBV5-1 to TRBJ1-6; 7 nucleotides line up with TRBD1. This CDR3 has 15 amino acids. Looked up from germline, CDR1 is SGHRS and CDR2 is YFSETQ. V dropped 4 bases and J dropped 10; count of bases not matched to a gene: 11.

The chain combines TRBV9 with TRBJ2-1, with TRBD2 matching 8 bases. The CDR3 covers 13 residues. The J segment lost 10 bases and the V segment lost 4 bases, leaving 7 bases of the junction unmatched. The germline V gene has CDR1 SGDLS and CDR2 YYNGEE. The CDR3 loop reads CASSSRGGPEQFF. The CDR3 region has the DNA TGTGCCAGCAGCTCCCGGGGGGGGCCCGAGCAGTTCTTC. Together with reference TRBV9 and TRBJ2-1, the CDR3 gives the full variable domain: DSGVTQTPKHLITATGQRVTLRCSPRSGDLSVYWYQQSLDQGLQFLIQYYNGEERAKGNILERFSAQQFPDLHSELNLSSLELGDSALYFCASSSRGGPEQFFGPGTRLTVL.

The chain is built from TRBV5-6 and TRBJ1-6, with D possibly being TRBD1 (6 bases). V was cut by 2 bases and J by 7 bases, with 13 bases left in between. The CDR3 sequence is 15 residues long. Looked up from germline, CDR1 is SGHDT and CDR2 is YYEEEE. In nucleotides, the CDR3 is TGTGCCAGCAGCTTTGGGAGGACAGTGAATTCACCCCTCCACTTT. Amino acids: CASSFGRTVNSPLHF.

The chain employs TRBV15 and TRBJ2-5; the D is unclear. The germline V gene has CDR1 LNHNV and CDR2 YYDKDF (reference sequence). V was clipped by 0 bases and J by 1 base, with 9 bases between them. This CDR3 contains 15 residues. CDR3 sequence (DNA): TGTGCCACCAGCAGAGATGGAGCAGTCCAAGAGACCCAGTACTTC. Protein: CATSRDGAVQETQYF.

This clone showed up just a few times. J is TRBJ2-7 and V is TRBV10-3; perhaps D is TRBD1 or TRBD2 (5 bases each). V was cut by 3 bases and J by 4 bases, with 13 bases left in between. The length of the CDR3 is 14 residues. CDR1 and CDR2 (germline): ENHRY, SYGVKD. The CDR3 sequence: CAISDPGRGYEQYF. The CDR3 DNA reads as TGTGCCATCAGTGATCCAGGGAGAGGGTACGAGCAGTACTTC.

This rearrangement joins TRBV7-2 to TRBJ1-2; 8 nucleotides match TRBD1. The J segment lost 8 bases and the V segment lost 3 bases, leaving 5 bases of the junction unmatched. From germline, CDR1 is SGHTA and CDR2 FQGNSA. The CDR3 length is 13 residues. The CDR3, as DNA: TGTGCCAGCAGCTTTGGACAGGGAGGAGGCTACACCTTC. Translated, it gives CASSFGQGGGYTF.

The J gene is TRBJ1-4, the V gene TRBV18, with unresolved D. The germline gives CDR1 KGHSH, CDR2 LQKENI. CDR3 size: 14 residues. With 8 bases removed from V and 3 bases from J, the gap between germline ends came to 13 bases. DNA of the CDR3: TGTGCCAGCGCCGTGGGAACGGCTAATGAAAAACTGTTTTTT. Encoded protein: CASAVGTANEKLFF.

The chain is built from TRBV6-6 and TRBJ2-7; D is unresolved. V lost 8 bases to trimming and J lost 3 bases, with 5 bases between them. The CDR3 extends over 10 amino acids. Germline V gene data show CDR1 as MNHNY and CDR2 as SVGAGI (reference sequence). The CDR3 spells CASGDYEQYF. In DNA, the CDR3 is TGTGCCAGCGGGGACTACGAGCAGTACTTC.

The chain has TRBV7-8 and TRBJ2-1, with D tentatively TRBD1 (8 bases). V lost 2 bases and J 15 bases, leaving 20 bases between the germline ends. The CDR3 runs to 14 residues. Germline CDR1 and CDR2: SGHVS and FQNEAQ. CDR3 in DNA: TGTGCCAGCAGCTTACGGACAGGGACTAACGGATGGTTCTTC. Translation gives CASSLRTGTNGWFF.

This chain connects TRBV19 to TRBJ1-5, with D maybe TRBD1 (6 bases). There are 16 residues in the CDR3. Per germline, CDR1 LNHDA and CDR2 SQIVND (reference sequence). The V gene lost 10 bases and the J gene lost 0 bases, with 19 bases spanning the gap. As DNA, the CDR3 is TGTGCCACCACTCTGGAAGGGGGGATTAGCAATCAGCCCCAGCATTTT. It specifies CATTLEGGISNQPQHF. Based on the CDR3 plus reference TRBV19 and TRBJ1-5, the full variable domain is DGGITQSPKYLFRKEGQNVTLSCEQNLNHDAMYWYRQDPGQGLRLIYYSQIVNDFQKGDIAEGYSVSREKKESFPLTVTSAQKNPTAFYLCATTLEGGISNQPQHFGDGTRLSIL.

The chain joins TRBV5-1 to TRBJ1-2, with TRBD1 matching 12 bases. V dropped 4 bases and J dropped 7; count of bases not matched to a gene: 11. The CDR3 loop spans 16 amino acids. Germline V gene lookup returns CDR1 SGHRS and CDR2 YFSETQ. The CDR3 here is CASSEGQGAVVGGYTF. As DNA, the CDR3 is TGCGCCAGCAGCGAGGGACAGGGGGCAGTGGTTGGTGGCTACACCTTC.

The chain links TRBV2 to TRBJ2-7; 8 bases align to TRBD2. The CDR3 covers 14 residues. V shed 6 bases and J 3 bases; nucleotides not matched to a gene: 7. The germline V gene encodes CDR1 SNHLY and CDR2 FYNNEI. CDR3 sequence reads: CASRAGGSYYEQYF. CDR3 nucleotide sequence: TGTGCCAGCAGGGCGGGAGGCTCCTACTACGAGCAGTACTTC.

This clone was detected once. The J gene is TRBJ1-4, the V gene TRBV7-8; 8 bases match TRBD1. The trim removed 2 bases at V and 7 bases at J, leaving 15 bases unmatched. CDR3 length: 18 residues. The germline V gene has CDR1 SGHVS and CDR2 FQNEAQ. In DNA, the CDR3 is TGTGCCAGCAGCTTAAAGAGACAGGGGAAACGATTTGGTGAAAAACTGTTTTTT. The encoded protein is CASSLKRQGKRFGEKLFF.

This clone was seen a handful of times. This chain uses TRBV6-5 with TRBJ1-4, with 10 bases aligning to TRBD1. V lost 6 bases and J lost 8; bases outside the gene matches: 6. Germline V gene data show CDR1 as MNHEY and CDR2 as SVGAGI. The CDR3 runs 14 residues. Written as DNA, the CDR3 is TGTGCCAGCAGCCCGGGACAGGGGAACGAAAAACTGTTTTTT. It specifies CASSPGQGNEKLFF.

This chain connects TRBV5-1 to TRBJ2-1, with D possibly being TRBD1 (6 bases). Trimming shortened V by 0 bases and J by 11 bases, and 12 bases separated the two germline ends. Looked up from germline, CDR1 is SGHRS and CDR2 is YFSETQ. The CDR3 loop spans 13 amino acids. The CDR3 region has the DNA TGCGCCAGCAGCTTGGGCCGGACAGACCAGCAGTTCTTC. It specifies CASSLGRTDQQFF.

This chain uses TRBV7-2 with TRBJ1-2; 7 bases line up with TRBD1. The germline V gene encodes CDR1 SGHTA and CDR2 FQGNSA. V trimming: 4 bases; J trimming: 0 bases; junction bases outside the gene matches: 5. This CDR3 spans 15 amino acids. The CDR3 protein is CASSSPDRTNYGYTF. In nucleotides, the CDR3 is TGTGCCAGCAGCTCTCCGGACAGGACTAACTATGGCTACACCTTC.

This chain uses TRBV6-5 with TRBJ1-1, with D maybe TRBD1 (5 bases). Germline CDR1 MNHEY, CDR2 SVGAGI. Deletions cut 4 bases from V and 5 bases from J, with 14 bases between. The CDR3 length is 14 residues. CDR3 DNA: TGTGCCAGCAGTTCGTTGAGGGGAGGGACTGAAGCTTTCTTT. Translating it yields CASSSLRGGTEAFF.